This TCR beta chain derives from a study of blood T cell repertoires in COVID-19. Study details: The United States, Italy and Spain were the sources of the acute and convalescent COVID-19 samples. In each case, the material was cDNA or gDNA derived from T cells, B-cell-depleted T cells, or PBMCs.

How the authors handled the data: Quantification of nucleated cells was approximated via reference gene primer amplification. Using immunoSEQ multiplex PCR, the repertoire was profiled, and TCRdb retains in-frame clones only, with some absent. The V and J calls and the clone size are those of that table, but D and trimming were determined from the DNA. The repertoire holds 93,000 or so clones, roughly 84% seen once, with 6.2% in the top ten. J lost 4 bases, V lost 6 bases, and 13 bases had no gene match. Germline-derived CDR1 and CDR2 are SNHLY and FYNNEI. The CDR3 totals 18 residues. The sample was peripheral blood. This chain connects TRBV2 to TRBJ2-2; 11 nucleotides line up with TRBD2. The source is a human donor in a cohort sampled during active COVID-19. This CDR3 reads CASSAGTSGAERTGELFF. For the CDR3, the DNA is TGTGCCAGCAGCGCCGGGACTAGCGGAGCCGAACGCACCGGGGAGCTGTTTTTT. The full variable domain, its missing parts supplied by reference TRBV2 and TRBJ2-2, is EPEVTQTPSHQVTQMGQEVILRCVPISNHLYFYWYRQILGQKVEFLVSFYNNEISEKSEIFDDQFSVERPDGSNFTLKIRSTKLEDSAMYFCASSAGTSGAERTGELFFGEGSRLTVL.